These 15 T cell receptor beta chains came from one sample sequenced in a study of blood T cell repertoires in COVID-19. The protocol was immunoSEQ multiplex PCR, while the TCRdb copy is restricted to in-frame clones and leaves out a portion. Among 100,000 or so clones listed, more than 70% were seen once. Source material: peripheral blood. The receptors were sampled from a human donor in a cohort sampled during active COVID-19.

The chain uses TRBV2 and TRBJ1-6, with TRBD1 matching over 8 bases. CDR3 length: 14 amino acids. Germline CDR1 and CDR2: SNHLY and FYNNEI. V shed 5 bases and J 13 bases; nucleotides not matched to a gene: 10. The CDR3 region has the DNA TGTGCCAGCAGTTCCCAGGGGGCGCTTCCCCCCCTCCACTTT. The encoded protein is CASSSQGALPPLHF.

The chain joins TRBV19 to TRBJ1-3; a possible D gene is TRBD1 (5 bases). The CDR3 totals 17 residues. The germline V and J ends were trimmed by 5 bases and 0 bases, with 17 bases remaining between them. Germline loops: CDR1 LNHDA, CDR2 SQIVND (reference sequence). The CDR3 DNA reads TGTGCCAGTAGTTTAGGCGACAGTCTCGTCTCTGGAAACACCATATATTTT. The encoded protein is CASSLGDSLVSGNTIYF.

The chain couples TRBV6-5 to TRBJ1-4; possibly TRBD1 for D (5 bases). The V and J ends lost 0 bases and 10 bases respectively, with 15 bases between them. Per germline, CDR1 MNHEY and CDR2 SVGAGI. The CDR3 loop spans 15 amino acids. The CDR3 protein is CASSYSSNGRGKLFF. CDR3 nucleotide sequence: TGTGCCAGCAGTTACTCTTCGAACGGGAGGGGAAAACTGTTTTTT.

The V call is TRBV6-6, the J call TRBJ2-5; D ambiguous. Deletions cut 0 bases from V and 3 bases from J, with 14 bases between. The CDR3 loop spans 16 amino acids. Germline CDR1 MNHNY, CDR2 SVGAGI (reference sequence). The CDR3 is CASSYSGGSEEETQYF. The CDR3 DNA is TGTGCCAGCAGTTACTCAGGCGGCAGCGAGGAAGAGACCCAGTACTTC.

The rearrangement uses TRBV10-3 and TRBJ2-5; D is undetermined. Trimming stripped 6 bases from V and 3 bases from J, with 20 bases between. CDR1 and CDR2 from the germline V gene are ENHRY and SYGVKD. The CDR3 runs 16 residues. The DNA of the CDR3 is TGTGCCATCAGCGAAGAAGAGTTAACGCTGAAAGAGACCCAGTACTTC. Translation gives CAISEEELTLKETQYF.

The rearrangement uses TRBV6-2 or TRBV6-3 and TRBJ2-2; perhaps TRBD1 as D (6 bases). The CDR3 covers 13 residues. CDR1 is MNHEY, CDR2 SVGEGT, per germline. The germline V and J ends were trimmed by 6 bases and 6 bases, with 11 bases remaining between them. CDR3 sequence reads: CASSPQGSGELFF. The CDR3 DNA reads TGTGCCAGCAGCCCACAGGGATCCGGGGAGCTGTTTTTT.

The chain recombines TRBV3-1 (or the pseudogene TRBV3-2) with TRBJ2-7; 7 bases agree with TRBD2. The germline V gene encodes CDR1 LGHDT and CDR2 YNNKEL (reference sequence). With V trimmed by 4 bases and J by 5 bases, 5 bases remained unmatched. There are 13 residues in the CDR3. This CDR3 is CASSRRESHEQYF. CDR3 coding DNA: TGTGCCAGCAGCCGGCGGGAGTCCCACGAGCAGTACTTC.

V usage is TRBV5-4 and J usage is TRBJ1-1; TRBD1 agrees at 8 bases. With V trimmed by 4 bases and J by 0 bases, 11 bases remained unmatched. CDR1 is SGHNT, CDR2 YYREEE, per germline (reference sequence). This CDR3 region has 17 residues. The DNA for the CDR3 is TGTGCCAGCAGCCCCACCCTGGACAGGGCGATGAACACTGAAGCTTTCTTT. The encoded protein is CASSPTLDRAMNTEAFF.

The chain employs TRBV6-5 and TRBJ1-1; 7 bases are a match to TRBD1. The CDR3 is 15 amino acids. Germline loops: CDR1 MNHEY, CDR2 SVGAGI. V was clipped by 6 bases and J by 2 bases; unmatched bases: 9. CDR3 sequence (DNA): TGTGCCAGCAGGCTAGAGACAGGGTCCAACACTGAAGCTTTCTTT. It specifies CASRLETGSNTEAFF.

The V gene is TRBV9, the J gene TRBJ2-1, with 8 bases matching TRBD2. The J segment lost 9 bases and the V segment lost 4 bases, leaving 18 bases of the junction unmatched. The CDR3 covers 17 residues. The germline V gene has CDR1 SGDLS and CDR2 YYNGEE. The CDR3 sequence: CASSPFGAGGTGGEQFF. The CDR3 DNA sequence: TGTGCCAGCAGCCCGTTTGGCGCGGGAGGCACTGGTGGTGAGCAGTTCTTC.

V usage is TRBV7-3 and J usage is TRBJ1-2; perhaps TRBD1 as D (5 bases). The CDR3 extends over 16 amino acids. V was cut by 2 bases and J by 2 bases, with 15 bases left in between. Germline CDR1 SGHTA, CDR2 FQGTGA. The CDR3, as DNA: TGTGCCAGCAGCTTAGGTCCTTCAGGGTCGAACTATGGCTACACCTTC. Translated: CASSLGPSGSNYGYTF.

The chain employs TRBV11-3 and TRBJ1-1; D is ambiguous. V gave up 0 bases and J gave up 0 bases, with 8 bases separating them. CDR3 size: 15 residues. Germline CDR1 reads SGHNT; CDR2 reads YENEEA. The CDR3 here is CASSLDSGVNTEAFF. As DNA, the CDR3 is TGTGCCAGCAGCTTAGATTCCGGGGTGAACACTGAAGCTTTCTTT.

The CDR3 DNA reads TGTGCCAGCAGCCGGGACCGAGGGAGGGATACGCAGTATTTT. Protein: CASSRDRGRDTQYF. The V and J genes are TRBV9 and TRBJ2-3; a weak D match, TRBD2 (6 bases). V dropped 4 bases and J dropped 6 bases, with 15 bases sitting between them. Germline assignment: CDR1 SGDLS and CDR2 YYNGEE. This CDR3 has 14 amino acids.

J is TRBJ2-7 and V is TRBV4-2; maybe TRBD2 (6 bases). Trimming took off 1 base at V and 6 bases at J, with 25 bases between the two ends. Germline CDR1 reads LGHNA; CDR2 reads YNFKEQ. The CDR3 loop spans 18 amino acids. DNA for the CDR3: TGTGCCAGCAGCCAAGCTGGGTCTGTGTTTGGCGGGAAAGGCGAGCAGTACTTC. It is translated as CASSQAGSVFGGKGEQYF.

The CDR3 DNA sequence: TGTGCCAGCAGGACTGTGAACACTGAAGCTTTCTTT. Amino acids: CASRTVNTEAFF. The chain couples TRBV6-5 to TRBJ1-1, with no clear D. CDR1 and CDR2 from the germline V gene are MNHEY and SVGAGI. The CDR3 runs 12 residues. The V and J ends lost 6 bases and 0 bases respectively, with 5 bases between them.